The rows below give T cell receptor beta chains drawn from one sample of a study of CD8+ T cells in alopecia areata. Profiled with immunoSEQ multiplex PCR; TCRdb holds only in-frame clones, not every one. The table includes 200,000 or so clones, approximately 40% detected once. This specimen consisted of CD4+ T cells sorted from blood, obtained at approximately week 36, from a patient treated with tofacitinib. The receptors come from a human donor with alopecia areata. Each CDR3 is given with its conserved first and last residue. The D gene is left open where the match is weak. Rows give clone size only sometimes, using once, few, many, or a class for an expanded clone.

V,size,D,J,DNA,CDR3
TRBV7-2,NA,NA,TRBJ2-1,TGTGCCAGCAGCTTACAGGGGCTAGTCAATGAGCAGTTCTTC,CASSLQGLVNEQFF
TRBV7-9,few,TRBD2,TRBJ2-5,TGTGCCAGCAGCTCAAACTTAGCGGGAGGGCCGGAGACCCAGTACTTC,CASSSNLAGGPETQYF
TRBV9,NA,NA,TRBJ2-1,TGTGCCAGCAGCGTAGATCCCGTTACCTACAATGAGCAGTTCTTC,CASSVDPVTYNEQFF
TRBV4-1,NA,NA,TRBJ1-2,TGCGCCAGCAGCCAAACGGACAGTAACTATGGCTACACCTTC,CASSQTDSNYGYTF
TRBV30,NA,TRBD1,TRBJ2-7,TGTGCCTGGGCCTCAGGACAGGTGATCTCCTACGAGCAGTACTTC,CAWASGQVISYEQYF
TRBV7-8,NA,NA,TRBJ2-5,TGTGCCAGCAGCTTAGGAGGTAGCCTCGGGGAGACCCAGTACTTC,CASSLGGSLGETQYF
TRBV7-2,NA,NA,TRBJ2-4,TGTGCCAGCAGCTTACGGAGGGAAACGTCCAAAAACATTCAGTACTTC,CASSLRRETSKNIQYF
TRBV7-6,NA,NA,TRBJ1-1,TGTGCCAGCAGGCCTTCGGGACGGAACACTGAAGCTTTCTTT,CASRPSGRNTEAFF
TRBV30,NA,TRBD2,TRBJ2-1,TGTGCCTGTTCTCACTCCGGGACTAGCGGCAACAATGAGCAGTTCTTC,CACSHSGTSGNNEQFF
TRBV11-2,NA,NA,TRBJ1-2,TGTGCCAGCAGCTTAGGGTCAGGGAGGCGTGGCTACACCTTC,CASSLGSGRRGYTF
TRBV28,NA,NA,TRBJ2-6,TGTGCCAGCAGTTCCCCTAAACCATCTGGGGCCAACGTCCTGACTTTC,CASSSPKPSGANVLTF
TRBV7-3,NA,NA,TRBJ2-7,TGTGCCAGCAGCTTAGTACCGGACTCCCTTCCAATCTACGAGCAGTACTTC,CASSLVPDSLPIYEQYF
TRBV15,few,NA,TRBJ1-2,TGTGCCACCAGCAGAGCCGGGACGACAAGCGGCTACACCTTC,CATSRAGTTSGYTF
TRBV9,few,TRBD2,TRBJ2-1,TGTGCCAGCAGCCCCCGAAGTAGCGGGAGCCACTTCTACAATGAGCAGTTCTTC,CASSPRSSGSHFYNEQFF
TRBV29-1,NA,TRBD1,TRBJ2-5,TGCAGCGCACGGACAGGTGAAAAGACCCAGTACTTC,CSARTGEKTQYF
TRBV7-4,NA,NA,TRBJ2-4,TGTGCCAGCAGCTTAGACAGACCAGCGAGGAACATTCAGTACTTC,CASSLDRPARNIQYF
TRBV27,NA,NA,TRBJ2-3,TGTGCCAGCAGTTTACGAACACCCACAGATACGCAGTATTTT,CASSLRTPTDTQYF
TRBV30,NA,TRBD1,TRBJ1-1,TGTGCCTGGAGTCCACAGGGGGGGACTGAAGCTTTCTTT,CAWSPQGGTEAFF
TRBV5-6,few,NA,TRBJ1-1,TGTGCCAGCAGCTTATGGGGTCGATACAAGAACACTGAAGCTTTCTTT,CASSLWGRYKNTEAFF
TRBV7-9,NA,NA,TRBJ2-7,TGTGCCAGCAGCTTCCCCGTCTCCTACGAGCAGTACTTC,CASSFPVSYEQYF
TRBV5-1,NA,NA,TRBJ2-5,TGCGCCAGCAGCTTGACAGTCAGTGGGACCCAGTACTTC,CASSLTVSGTQYF
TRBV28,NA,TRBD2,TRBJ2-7,TGTGCCAGCTCCTCTCCTAGCGGCCTCTCCTACGAGCAGTACTTC,CASSSPSGLSYEQYF
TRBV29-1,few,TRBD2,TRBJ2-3,TGCAGCGTTGGAAGGGACCCCGCGGGGGGAGGTACGCAGTATTTT,CSVGRDPAGGGTQYF
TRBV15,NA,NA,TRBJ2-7,TGTGCCACCAGCAGATTAGACAGAGGGACCTACGAGCAGTACTTC,CATSRLDRGTYEQYF
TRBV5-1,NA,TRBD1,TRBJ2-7,TGCGCCAGCAGCACATCCTCGGGACAGATTTCCTACGAGCAGTACTTC,CASSTSSGQISYEQYF
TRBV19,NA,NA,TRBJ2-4,TGTGCCAGTAGTTCGGAGGGCCCCCGCAACATTCAGTACTTC,CASSSEGPRNIQYF
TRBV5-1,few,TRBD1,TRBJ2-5,TGCGCCAGCAGCCCCGGGACAGGGGGCGGAGAGACCCAGTACTTC,CASSPGTGGGETQYF
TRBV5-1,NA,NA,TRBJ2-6,TGCGCCAGCAGCGGAGTATCTGGGGCCAACGTCCTGACTTTC,CASSGVSGANVLTF
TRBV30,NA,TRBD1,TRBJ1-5,TGTGCCTGGGGTGACAGGGGCAATCAGCCCCAGCATTTT,CAWGDRGNQPQHF
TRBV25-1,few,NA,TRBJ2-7,TGTGCCAGCAGTGAATGGGGAAGATCGATGGCCGAGCAGTACTTC,CASSEWGRSMAEQYF
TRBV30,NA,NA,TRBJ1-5,TGTGCCTGGAGTGTGGGACCAAATCAGCCCCAGCATTTT,CAWSVGPNQPQHF
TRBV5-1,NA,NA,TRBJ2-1,TGCGCCAGCAGCTTGGATCGGGGCTCCTACAATGAGCAGTTCTTC,CASSLDRGSYNEQFF
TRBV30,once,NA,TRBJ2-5,TGTGCCTGGAGTGTACGGAAGACCCAGTACTTC,CAWSVRKTQYF
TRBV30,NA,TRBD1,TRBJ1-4,TGTGCTTTTGAATTGGGGACAGTAAAGGAAAAACTGTTTTTT,CAFELGTVKEKLFF
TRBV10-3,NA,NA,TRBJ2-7,TGTGCCATCAGACCCGGAGGGGGCGACGAGCAGTACTTC,CAIRPGGGDEQYF
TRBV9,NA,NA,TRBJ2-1,TGTGCCAGCAGCAGTGGGGCTTCTACAGGGATCGAGCAGTTCTTC,CASSSGASTGIEQFF
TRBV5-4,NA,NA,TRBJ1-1,TGTGCCAGCAGCCCCCAGCGGGGGATGAACACTGAAGCTTTCTTT,CASSPQRGMNTEAFF
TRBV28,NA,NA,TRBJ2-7,TGTGCCAGCAGTCCCACGGGACACCTCTACGAGCAGTACTTC,CASSPTGHLYEQYF
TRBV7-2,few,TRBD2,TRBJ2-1,TGTGCCAGCAGCTATACTCCCGGGACTAGCGGGAAAAATGAGCAGTTCTTC,CASSYTPGTSGKNEQFF
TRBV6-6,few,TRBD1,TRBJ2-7,TGTGCCAGCAGTTACTCCCCCGGACAGGGTGGAGAGCAGTACTTC,CASSYSPGQGGEQYF
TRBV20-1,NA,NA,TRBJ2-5,TGCAGTGCTACCTGGTGGGAGACCCAGTACTTC,CSATWWETQYF
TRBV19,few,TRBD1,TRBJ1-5,TGTGCCAGTAGTCCGCAGGACAGGGGGATTCAGCCCCAGCATTTT,CASSPQDRGIQPQHF
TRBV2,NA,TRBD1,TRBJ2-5,TGTGCCAGCAGTATGGGACAGGGGGCCTTTGAGACCCAGTACTTC,CASSMGQGAFETQYF
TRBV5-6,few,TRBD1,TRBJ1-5,TGTGCCAGCAGCAAGACAGGGGCGGGCAATCAGCCCCAGCATTTT,CASSKTGAGNQPQHF
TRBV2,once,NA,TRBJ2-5,TGTGCCAGCAGTTTCCGGGCCTTCCAAGAGACCCAGTACTTC,CASSFRAFQETQYF
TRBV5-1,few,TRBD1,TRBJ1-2,TGCGCCAGCAGCTTGGGGGGACAGCTGATAAATGGCTACACCTTC,CASSLGGQLINGYTF
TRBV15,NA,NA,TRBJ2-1,TGTGCCACCAGCAGAGATAGATCTTTGGATGAGCAGTTCTTC,CATSRDRSLDEQFF
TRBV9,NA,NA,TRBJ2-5,TGTGCCAGCAGCGTGGGACTTGTCCAAGAGACCCAGTACTTC,CASSVGLVQETQYF
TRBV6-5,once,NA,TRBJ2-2,TGTGCCAGCAGGTGGTTAAACACCGGGGAGCTGTTTTTT,CASRWLNTGELFF
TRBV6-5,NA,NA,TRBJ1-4,TGTGCCAGCCGGTTGGGACGGACTAATGAAAAACTGTTTTTT,CASRLGRTNEKLFF
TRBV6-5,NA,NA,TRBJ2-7,TGTGCCAGCAGCAGGGGGGAGTCTAGGGAGCAGTACTTC,CASSRGESREQYF
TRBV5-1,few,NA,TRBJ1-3,TGCGCCAGCAGCGTAAGCTCTGGAAACACCATATATTTT,CASSVSSGNTIYF
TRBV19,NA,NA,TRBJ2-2,TGTGCCAGTAGTGGAGCCGGGGAGCTGTTTTTT,CASSGAGELFF